This T cell receptor (beta chain) was sequenced in a study of CD8+CD57+ T cells in acquired aplastic anemia. On this clonotype: A read error may account for a junction end that differs from germline.

The CDR3 length is 14 residues. Germline-derived CDR1 and CDR2 are SGDLS and YYNGEE. It was genomic DNA that served as the template for profiling TCR beta VDJ and CDR3. TCRdb processed the reads anew with MiXCR; each CDR3 protein has one entry. The data contain hundreds of thousands of distinct CDR3 sequences, under 80% of them seen just once; the ten biggest clones take up approximately 3.8%. What was sequenced was sorted CD4+, CD8+, or CD8+CD57+ T cells (not recorded which) from PBMCs. The chain is built from TRBV9 and TRBJ2-3; D perhaps matches TRBD2 (6 bases). The origin of this receptor is a human donor in good health, serving as a control. CDR3 sequence: CASSVGIRTNTGDF. The CDR3 DNA reads as TGTGCCAGCAGCGTAGGGATCAGGACTAACACCGGGGATTTT. The full variable domain, completed using reference TRBV9 and TRBJ2-3, is DSGVTQTPKHLITATGQRVTLRCSPRSGDLSVYWYQQSLDQGLQFLIQYYNGEERAKGNILERFSAQQFPDLHSELNLSSLELGDSALYFCASSVGIRTNTGDFGPGTRLTVL.